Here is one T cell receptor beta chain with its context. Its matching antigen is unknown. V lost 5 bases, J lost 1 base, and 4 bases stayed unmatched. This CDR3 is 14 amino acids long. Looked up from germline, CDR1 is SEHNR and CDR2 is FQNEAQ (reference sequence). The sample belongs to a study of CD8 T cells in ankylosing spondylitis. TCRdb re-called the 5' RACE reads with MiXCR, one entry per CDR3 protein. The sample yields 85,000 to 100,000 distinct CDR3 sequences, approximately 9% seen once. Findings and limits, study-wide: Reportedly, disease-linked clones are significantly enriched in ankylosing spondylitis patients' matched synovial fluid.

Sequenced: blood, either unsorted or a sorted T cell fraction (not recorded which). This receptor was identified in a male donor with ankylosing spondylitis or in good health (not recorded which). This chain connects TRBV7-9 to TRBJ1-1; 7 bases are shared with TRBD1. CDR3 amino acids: CASSNRQGNTEAFF. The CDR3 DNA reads TGTGCCAGCAGCAACAGACAGGGGAACACTGAAGCTTTCTTT. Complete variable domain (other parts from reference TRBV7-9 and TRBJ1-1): DTGVSQNPRHKITKRGQNVTFRCDPISEHNRLYWYRQTLGQGPEFLTYFQNEAQLEKSRLLSDRFSAERPKGSFSTLEIQRTEQGDSAMYLCASSNRQGNTEAFFGQGTRLTVV.